These 17 T cell receptor beta chains share one sample of origin, sequenced in a study of blood T cell repertoires in COVID-19 (dated by TCRdb to 2020 to 2021). The library was produced with the immunoSEQ multiplex PCR assay. Entries here come from immuneACCESS through TCRdb and include only in-frame sequences with V and J called. Some clones fail to appear in such tables; in the studies checked, an unresolved V gene covers under half of the shortfall, and the cause of the remainder is unknown. Counted in this sample were fewer than 250,000 clones; 70% to 90% of them appeared once. The biggest ten clones account for roughly 4.6% of the sample. Material: peripheral blood. The receptors come from a woman between 65 and 79 years old with active or convalescent COVID-19.

The chain couples TRBV6-5 to TRBJ2-7, with a possible D match to TRBD1 (6 bases). Germline V CDR1 and CDR2: MNHEY, SVGAGI. V was shortened by 5 bases and J by 3 bases, with 14 bases between the two germline ends. CDR3 length: 14 amino acids. For the CDR3, the DNA is TGTGCCAGCAGTAGGGGTACAGGGCTCTACGAGCAGTACTTC. It codes for CASSRGTGLYEQYF.

V is TRBV9 and J is TRBJ1-2; no firm D call. CDR3 length: 14 residues. The germline V and J ends were trimmed by 0 bases and 1 base, with 7 bases remaining between them. Germline values: CDR1 SGDLS, CDR2 YYNGEE. The CDR3 loop reads CASSVDSLNYGYTF. As DNA, the CDR3 is TGTGCCAGCAGCGTAGACTCTCTTAACTATGGCTACACCTTC.

The V and J genes are TRBV24-1 and TRBJ2-2; possible D gene TRBD1, 6 bases. This CDR3 has 14 amino acids. V lost 6 bases to trimming and J lost 6 bases, with 13 bases between them. Germline loops: CDR1 KGHDR, CDR2 SFDVKD. The CDR3 sequence: CATSKVGGAGELFF. As DNA, the CDR3 is TGTGCCACCAGTAAAGTAGGGGGAGCCGGGGAGCTGTTTTTT.

The rearrangement joins TRBV4-1 to TRBJ2-5, with TRBD1 matching 7 bases. Germline V gives CDR1 MGHRA, CDR2 YSYEKL. V gave up 3 bases and J gave up 7 bases; unmatched junction bases: 14. The CDR3 contains 16 residues. CDR3 region: CASSQVGGQVIGTQYF. CDR3 in DNA: TGCGCCAGCAGCCAGGTCGGTGGACAGGTGATAGGGACCCAGTACTTC.

V is TRBV18 and J is TRBJ2-5; D is unresolved. V was shortened by 3 bases and J by 2 bases, with 10 bases between the two germline ends. The CDR3 runs to 14 residues. Germline V CDR1 and CDR2: KGHSH, LQKENI. The CDR3 reads CASSPTGPQETQYF. As DNA, the CDR3 is TGTGCCAGCTCACCGACGGGTCCACAAGAGACCCAGTACTTC.

This clone was detected many times. The chain uses TRBV2 and TRBJ1-1; D is unclear. V was clipped by 8 bases and J by 1 base, with 14 bases between them. CDR1 and CDR2 from the germline V gene are SNHLY and FYNNEI. The CDR3 is made up of 14 amino acids. CDR3 residues: CASAVRTGNTEAFF. DNA for the CDR3: TGTGCCAGCGCGGTCCGAACCGGGAACACTGAAGCTTTCTTT.

This clone was counted many times. The chain carries TRBV4-2 and TRBJ2-3; 8 bases are shared with TRBD2. The germline CDR1 and CDR2 sequences are LGHNA and YNFKEQ. The length of the CDR3 is 17 residues. J was trimmed by 5 bases and V by 0 bases; bases with no gene match: 10. For the CDR3, the DNA is TGTGCCAGCAGCCAAGAGGAGCGGGAGAGTTGGGTAGATACGCAGTATTTT. Translating gives CASSQEERESWVDTQYF.

The V and J genes are TRBV5-1 and TRBJ2-7; 8 nucleotides agree with TRBD1. The CDR3 is 15 residues long. Germline loops: CDR1 SGHRS, CDR2 YFSETQ. J lost 2 bases, V lost 5 bases, and 9 bases had no gene match. The CDR3 coding sequence is TGCGCCAGCAGTCCGGACAGGGAAAGAACCTACGAGCAGTACTTC. The encoded protein is CASSPDRERTYEQYF.

Only one count was recorded for this clone. The chain has TRBV5-1 and TRBJ2-1; D is undetermined. Germline CDR1 is SGHRS and CDR2 is YFSETQ. The CDR3 is 16 amino acids. Deletions cut 2 bases from V and 5 bases from J, with 17 bases between. Written as DNA, the CDR3 is TGCGCCAGCAGCTTTGACGAACAGCCGTGGGACAATGAGCAGTTCTTC. Encoded protein: CASSFDEQPWDNEQFF.

The rearrangement joins TRBV7-9 to TRBJ2-7, with a possible D match to TRBD2 (5 bases). This CDR3 contains 9 residues. Germline V CDR1 and CDR2: SEHNR, FQNEAQ (reference sequence). Written as DNA, the CDR3 is TGTGCGTCGGGAAGTGAGCAGTACTTC. Amino acids: CASGSEQYF.

This clone was observed once. The CDR3 spells CASSMASGFFSGANVLTF. In DNA form, the CDR3 reads TGTGCCAGTAGTATGGCTAGCGGGTTTTTCTCTGGGGCCAACGTCCTGACTTTC. The V gene is TRBV19, the J gene TRBJ2-6; 8 nucleotides match TRBD2. The CDR3 spans 18 residues. J gave up 0 bases and V 3 bases, and 7 bases lay outside the gene matches. The germline CDR1 and CDR2 sequences are LNHDA and SQIVND (reference sequence).

This chain uses TRBV27 with TRBJ2-6; 12 positions match TRBD1. This CDR3 comprises 13 residues. The V segment lost 3 bases and the J segment 19 bases; nucleotides outside the gene matches: 7. CDR1 and CDR2 (germline): MNHEY, SMNVEV (reference sequence). The CDR3 DNA sequence: TGTGCCAGCAGTTTGGGACAGGGGGCGAATGAAACTTTC. As protein: CASSLGQGANETF.

The chain uses TRBV19 and TRBJ1-6; TRBD1 agrees at 7 bases. V shed 7 bases and J 5 bases; nucleotides not matched to a gene: 5. Germline V gene sequence: CDR1 LNHDA, CDR2 SQIVND (reference sequence). The CDR3 covers 14 residues. The CDR3 reads CASNNRGNNSPLHF. The CDR3 DNA is TGTGCCAGTAATAACAGGGGAAATAATTCACCCCTCCACTTT.

This sequence joins TRBV19 and TRBJ1-5; TRBD1 might be the D (5 bases). This CDR3 has 15 residues. CDR1 and CDR2 (germline): LNHDA, SQIVND (reference sequence). V lost 6 bases, J lost 0 bases, and 12 bases lay in between. In nucleotides, the CDR3 is TGTGCCAGTAGCATCAGGGAAGGTAGCAATCAGCCCCAGCATTTT. It specifies CASSIREGSNQPQHF.

The rearrangement links TRBV18 to TRBJ1-4; D may be TRBD1 (5 bases). Trimming removed 3 bases at V and 4 bases at J, with 15 bases between. Per germline, CDR1 KGHSH and CDR2 LQKENI. The CDR3 is made up of 16 amino acids. CDR3 amino acids: CASSPLIPQGNEKLFF. The CDR3 bases are TGTGCCAGCTCACCCCTAATACCTCAGGGTAATGAAAAACTGTTTTTT.

This chain connects TRBV6-5 to TRBJ2-1, with 11 bases identical to TRBD2. This CDR3 is 15 amino acids long. Germline V lookup: CDR1 MNHEY, CDR2 SVGAGI. J was trimmed by 7 bases and V by 3 bases; bases with no gene match: 5. CDR3 region: CASSYKPSGRNEQFF. The CDR3 DNA reads as TGTGCCAGCAGTTATAAGCCTAGCGGGAGGAATGAGCAGTTCTTC.

V usage is TRBV25-1 and J usage is TRBJ1-4, with D possibly being TRBD1 (6 bases). From germline, CDR1 is MGHDK and CDR2 SYGVNS. The CDR3 runs to 14 residues. V was pared by 6 bases and J by 5 bases, with 13 bases between. The CDR3 is CASRRTAANEKLFF. As DNA, the CDR3 is TGTGCCAGCAGAAGGACAGCGGCAAATGAAAAACTGTTTTTT.